The clone carrying this T cell receptor beta chain was recorded at least ten times. What it recognizes is unknown. This sample was included in a study of T cell repertoires in cytomegalovirus infection. Study-level information: Indicated by public TCR beta signatures were CMV infection and matching HLA type. Study outcomes and limitations: HLA-C-restricted CMV-specific TCR beta clonotypes were dominant in the ex vivo response. Cumulative public TCR beta family frequency identified CMV carriers with the relevant HLA.

Trimming took off 2 bases at V and 2 bases at J, with 10 bases between the two ends. This CDR3 comprises 14 residues. The germline gives CDR1 MDHEN, CDR2 SYDVKM. TCRdb redid the calling of the reads with MiXCR, one entry per CDR3 protein. The sample contains approximately 500,000 distinct CDR3 sequences, approximately 11% of which appear only once. Specimen: PBMCs. The sequence was collected from a human donor in good health (CMV status not recorded). Some clones in this sample may be carry-over from other donors' samples. The V and J genes are TRBV28 and TRBJ2-7; D uncertain. This chain's CDR3 is CASSLIQPPYEQYF. The CDR3 bases are TGTGCCAGCAGTTTAATCCAGCCCCCCTACGAGCAGTACTTC.